Sequencing of this T cell receptor beta chain was carried out in a study of T-cell memory formation after mild COVID-19. This clonotype was seen at least ten times. CDR1 is SGHRS and CDR2 is YFSETQ in the germline V gene. This CDR3 is 16 amino acids long. The V segment lost 1 base and the J segment 7 bases; nucleotides outside the gene matches: 7. Using its own MiXCR run on the 5' RACE reads, TCRdb lists one record per CDR3 protein. The table lists around 250,000 distinct CDR3 sequences, roughly 10% of them singletons. The sequence derives from a young man who had mild COVID-19 (a few samples of this study predate the infection). Cell type and time point are not known. The chain recombines TRBV5-1 with TRBJ2-2; 10 bases agree with TRBD2. The sequenced material came from PBMCs or a T cell subset sorted from them (not recorded which). CDR3 bases: TGCGCCAGCAGCTTGCCCCTAGCGGGGGACTTCGGGGAGCTGTTTTTT. The encoded protein is CASSLPLAGDFGELFF.